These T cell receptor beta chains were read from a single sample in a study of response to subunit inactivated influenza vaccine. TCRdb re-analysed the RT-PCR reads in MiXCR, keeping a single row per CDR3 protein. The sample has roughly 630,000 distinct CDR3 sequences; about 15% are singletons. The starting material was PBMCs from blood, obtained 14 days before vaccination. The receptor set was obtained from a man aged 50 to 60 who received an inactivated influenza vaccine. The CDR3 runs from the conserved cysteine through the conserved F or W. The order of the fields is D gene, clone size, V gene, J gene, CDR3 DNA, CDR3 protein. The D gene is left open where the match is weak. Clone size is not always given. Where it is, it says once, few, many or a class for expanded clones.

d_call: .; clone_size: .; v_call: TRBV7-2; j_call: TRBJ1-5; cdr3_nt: TGTGCCAGCAGCCTCCGAATCGGAGAAGATCAGCCCCAGCATTTT; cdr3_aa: CASSLRIGEDQPQHF
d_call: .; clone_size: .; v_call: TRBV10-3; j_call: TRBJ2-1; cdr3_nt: TGTGCCATCACCGACAGAGGGATGAATGAGCAGTTCTTC; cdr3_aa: CAITDRGMNEQFF
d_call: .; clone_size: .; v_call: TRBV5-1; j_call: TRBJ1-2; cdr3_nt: TGCGCCAGCCGTCCCGGGGGCCCGGATGGCTACACCTTC; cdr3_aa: CASRPGGPDGYTF
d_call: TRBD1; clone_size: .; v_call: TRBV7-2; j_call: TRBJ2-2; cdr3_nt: TGTGCCAGCAGGCCATGGACAGGGGGCACCGGGGAGCTGTTTTTT; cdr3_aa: CASRPWTGGTGELFF
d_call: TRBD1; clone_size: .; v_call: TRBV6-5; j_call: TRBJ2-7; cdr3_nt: TGTGCCAGCAGTCTACACGGACAGGGCCCTTTAGCCGAGCAGTACTTC; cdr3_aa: CASSLHGQGPLAEQYF
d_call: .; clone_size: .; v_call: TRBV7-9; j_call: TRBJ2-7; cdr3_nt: TGTGCCAGCAGCCCCCCGGACGGTCTGTACTTC; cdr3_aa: CASSPPDGLYF
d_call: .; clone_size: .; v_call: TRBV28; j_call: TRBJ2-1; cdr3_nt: TGTGCCAGCACAAGACGCCACGAGCAGTTCTTC; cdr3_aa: CASTRRHEQFF
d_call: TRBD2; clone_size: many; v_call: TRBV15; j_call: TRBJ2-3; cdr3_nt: TGTGCCACCAGCAGAGCAGGAGCGGGAGGCGCAGATACGCAGTATTTT; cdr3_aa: CATSRAGAGGADTQYF
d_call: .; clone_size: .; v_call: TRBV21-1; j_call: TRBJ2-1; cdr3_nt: TGTGCCAGCAGCAATATAAGTCAGGACAATGAGCAGTTCTTC; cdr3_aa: CASSNISQDNEQFF
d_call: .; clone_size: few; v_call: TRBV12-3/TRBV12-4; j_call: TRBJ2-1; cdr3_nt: TGTGCCAGCAGTACGGCCTCCTACAATGAGCAGTTCTTC; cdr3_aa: CASSTASYNEQFF
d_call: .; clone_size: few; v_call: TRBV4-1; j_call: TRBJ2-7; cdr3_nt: TGCGCCAGCAGCCTCCTCCTTGTACGGTCCAGGAGAAGCTACGAGCAGTACTTC; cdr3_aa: CASSLLLVRSRRSYEQYF
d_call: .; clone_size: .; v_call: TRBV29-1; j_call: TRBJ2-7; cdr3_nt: TGCAGCGTTGATGGGCGAAAATCCTACGAGCAGTACTTC; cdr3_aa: CSVDGRKSYEQYF
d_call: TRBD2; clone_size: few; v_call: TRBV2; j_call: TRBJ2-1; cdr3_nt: TGTGCCAGCAGGGAGAGCGGGAGGGCTCCCCTGAATGAGCAGTTCTTC; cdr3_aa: CASRESGRAPLNEQFF
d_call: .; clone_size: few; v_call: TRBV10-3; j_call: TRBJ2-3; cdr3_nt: TGTGCCCACGGAACCGGGGATACGCAGTATTTT; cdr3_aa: CAHGTGDTQYF
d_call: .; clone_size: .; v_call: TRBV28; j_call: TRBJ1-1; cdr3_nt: TGTGCCAGCAGTTTGGCCTCAGACACTGAAGCTTTCTTT; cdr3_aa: CASSLASDTEAFF
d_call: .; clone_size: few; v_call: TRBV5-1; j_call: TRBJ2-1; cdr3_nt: TGCGCCAGCGGATCAGGGGGGGGAATAAATGAGCAGTTCTTC; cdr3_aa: CASGSGGGINEQFF
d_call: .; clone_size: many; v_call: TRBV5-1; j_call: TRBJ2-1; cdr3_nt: TGCGCCAGCAGCTTGGTTCCTTCGGGACACGACTACAATGAGCAGTTCTTC; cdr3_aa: CASSLVPSGHDYNEQFF
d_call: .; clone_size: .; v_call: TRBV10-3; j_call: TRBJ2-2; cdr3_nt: TGTGCCACCACAGGGTTGGCCCGGGAGCTGTTTTTT; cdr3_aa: CATTGLARELFF
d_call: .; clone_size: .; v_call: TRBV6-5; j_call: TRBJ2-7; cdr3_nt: TGTGCCAGCAGTTACTCGATGACGGTTGACTCCTACGAGCAGTACTTC; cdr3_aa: CASSYSMTVDSYEQYF
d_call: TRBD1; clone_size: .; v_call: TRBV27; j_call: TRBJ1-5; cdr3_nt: TGTGCCAGCAGAACAGGGGATCAGCCCCAGCATTTT; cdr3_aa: CASRTGDQPQHF
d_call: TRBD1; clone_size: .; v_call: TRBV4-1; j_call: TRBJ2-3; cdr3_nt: TGCGCCAGCAGCCGAGGGAGGGACAGGGAGACGCAGTATTTT; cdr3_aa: CASSRGRDRETQYF
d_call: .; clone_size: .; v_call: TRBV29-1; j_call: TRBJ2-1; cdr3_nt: TGCAGCGGCGGGGAGGAGCCACCCAGTGAGCAGTTCTTC; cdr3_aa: CSGGEEPPSEQFF
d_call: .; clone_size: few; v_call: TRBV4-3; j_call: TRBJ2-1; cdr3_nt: TGCGCCAGCAGCCGCACGCTGAAAGACAATGAGCAGTTCTTC; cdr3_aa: CASSRTLKDNEQFF
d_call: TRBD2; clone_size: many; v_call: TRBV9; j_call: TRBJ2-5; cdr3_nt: TGTGCCAGCAGCACCTCCGGGACTAGCGGACAAGAGACCCAGTACTTC; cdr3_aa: CASSTSGTSGQETQYF
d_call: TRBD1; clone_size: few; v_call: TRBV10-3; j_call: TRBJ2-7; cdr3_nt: TGTGCCATCAGTTTGAACAGGGGTTCAGGGGAGCAGTACTTC; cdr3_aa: CAISLNRGSGEQYF
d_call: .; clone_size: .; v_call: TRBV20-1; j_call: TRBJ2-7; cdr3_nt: TGCAGTGCTGGGGCGGAATACGAGCAGTACTTC; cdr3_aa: CSAGAEYEQYF
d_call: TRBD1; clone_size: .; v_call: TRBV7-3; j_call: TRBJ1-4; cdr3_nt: TGTGCCAGCAGCTTAAGTATTATTAAGGAGCCATCGTGGGGACAGGGGGCGCATGAAAAACTGTTTTTT; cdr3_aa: CASSLSIIKEPSWGQGAHEKLFF
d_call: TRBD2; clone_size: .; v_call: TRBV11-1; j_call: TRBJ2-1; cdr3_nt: TGTGCCAGCAGCCGCAGCCTCAACCTAGCGGGAAGATACAATGAGCAGTTCTTC; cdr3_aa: CASSRSLNLAGRYNEQFF
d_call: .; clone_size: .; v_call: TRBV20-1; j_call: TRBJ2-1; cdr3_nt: TGCAGTGCTTCCCGGACATACGGGTCGGTCGATGAGCAGTTCTTC; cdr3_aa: CSASRTYGSVDEQFF
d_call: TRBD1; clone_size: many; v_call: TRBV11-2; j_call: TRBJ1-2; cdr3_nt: TGTGCCAGCAGCTTAGGGGACAGGGGAGTTGATGGCTACACCTTC; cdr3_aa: CASSLGDRGVDGYTF
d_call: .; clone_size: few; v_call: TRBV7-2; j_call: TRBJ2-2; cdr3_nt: TGTGCCAGCAGCTTAGGGGCAGGTTACACCGGGGAGCTGTTTTTT; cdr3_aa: CASSLGAGYTGELFF
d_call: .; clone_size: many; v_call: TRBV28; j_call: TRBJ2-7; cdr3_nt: TGTGCCAGCAGTTTATTACGGAAACCCTCCTACGAGCAGTACTTC; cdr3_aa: CASSLLRKPSYEQYF
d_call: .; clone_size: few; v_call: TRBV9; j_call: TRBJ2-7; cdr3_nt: TGTGCCAGCAGCGTAGAAGCGAGTCACTCCTACGAGCAGTACTTC; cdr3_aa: CASSVEASHSYEQYF
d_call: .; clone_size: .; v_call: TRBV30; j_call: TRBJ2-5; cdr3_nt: TGTGCCTGGAGTCACCCGGGGCAGGGGAAAAAAGAGACCCAGTACTTC; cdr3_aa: CAWSHPGQGKKETQYF
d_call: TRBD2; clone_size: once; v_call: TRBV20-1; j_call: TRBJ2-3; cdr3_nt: TGCAGTGTCCCGGCCGTAGCGGGAGCAGATACGCAGTATTTT; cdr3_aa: CSVPAVAGADTQYF
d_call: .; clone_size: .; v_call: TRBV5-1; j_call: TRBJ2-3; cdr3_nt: TGCGCCAGCAGCTCCCCGGAAGGGCAGTATTTT; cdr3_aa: CASSSPEGQYF
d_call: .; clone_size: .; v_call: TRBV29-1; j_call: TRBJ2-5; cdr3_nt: TGCAGCGTCCCGGACAACCAAGAGACCCAGTACTTC; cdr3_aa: CSVPDNQETQYF
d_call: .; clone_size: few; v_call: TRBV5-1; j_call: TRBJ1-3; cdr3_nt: TGCGCCAGCAGCATGACAGGCTCTGGAAACACCATATATTTT; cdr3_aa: CASSMTGSGNTIYF
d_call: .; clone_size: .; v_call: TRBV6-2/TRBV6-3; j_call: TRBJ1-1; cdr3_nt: TGTGCCAGCAGTTACTCGTCGGCAGGGGAAGTGAACACTGAAGCTTTCTTT; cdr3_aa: CASSYSSAGEVNTEAFF
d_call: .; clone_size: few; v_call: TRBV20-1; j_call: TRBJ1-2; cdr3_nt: TGCAGTGCTAGAGAGGTGTCTAACTATGGCTACACCTTC; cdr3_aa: CSAREVSNYGYTF
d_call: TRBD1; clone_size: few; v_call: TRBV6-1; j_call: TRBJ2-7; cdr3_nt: TGTGCCAGCAGTGTGGGACAGGGGATTTCCTACGAGCAGTACTTC; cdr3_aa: CASSVGQGISYEQYF
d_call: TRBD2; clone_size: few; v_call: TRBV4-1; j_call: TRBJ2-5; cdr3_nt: TGCGCCAGCAGCCAAGATTGGCAAGCGGGGGGCGGGGGGACCCAGTACTTC; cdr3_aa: CASSQDWQAGGGGTQYF
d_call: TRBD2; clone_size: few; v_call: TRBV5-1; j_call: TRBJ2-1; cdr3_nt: TGCGCCAGCAGCTTAACGGGAGGGACTAACAATGAGCAGTTCTTC; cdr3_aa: CASSLTGGTNNEQFF
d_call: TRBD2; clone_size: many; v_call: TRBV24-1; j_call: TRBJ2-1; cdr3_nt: TGTGCCACCAGTCGCACTAGCGGGAGCCATGAGCAGTTCTTC; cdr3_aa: CATSRTSGSHEQFF
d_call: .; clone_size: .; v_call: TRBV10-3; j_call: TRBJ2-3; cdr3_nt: TGTGCCATCAGGGTCGGCGGAGTCACAGATACGCAGTATTTT; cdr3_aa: CAIRVGGVTDTQYF
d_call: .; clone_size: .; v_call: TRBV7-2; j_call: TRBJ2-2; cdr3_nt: TGTGCCAGCAGCTTAGCGAAAGGCGGCACCGGGGAGCTGTTTTTT; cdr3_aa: CASSLAKGGTGELFF
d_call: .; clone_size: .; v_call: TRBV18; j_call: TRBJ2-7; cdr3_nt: TGTGCCAGCTCACCACAGGCCAACGAGCAGTACTTC; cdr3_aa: CASSPQANEQYF
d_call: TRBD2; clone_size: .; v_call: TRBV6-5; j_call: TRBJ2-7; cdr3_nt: TGTGCCAGCAGTTACTTTAGCGGGAGGGCGGACGAGCAGTACTTC; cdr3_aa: CASSYFSGRADEQYF
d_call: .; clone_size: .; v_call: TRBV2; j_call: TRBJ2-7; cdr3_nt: TGTGCCAGCAGTGACACAGCGGTGGGGGAGCAGTACTTC; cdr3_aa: CASSDTAVGEQYF
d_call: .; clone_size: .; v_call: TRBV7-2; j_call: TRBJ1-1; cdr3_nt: TGTGCCAGCAGCTTATCGGGGAGACAGGAAACTGAAGCTTTCTTT; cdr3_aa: CASSLSGRQETEAFF
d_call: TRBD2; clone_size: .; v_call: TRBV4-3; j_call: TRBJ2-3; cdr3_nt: TGCACCAGCAGCCTTGGACTAGCGGATACACGGGGCACAGATACGCAGTATTTT; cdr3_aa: CTSSLGLADTRGTDTQYF
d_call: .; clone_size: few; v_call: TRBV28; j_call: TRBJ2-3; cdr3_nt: TGTGCCAGCAGTTCTCCCATCACAGATACGCAGTATTTT; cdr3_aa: CASSSPITDTQYF
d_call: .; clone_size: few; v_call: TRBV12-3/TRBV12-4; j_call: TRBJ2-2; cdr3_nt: TGTGCCAGCAGTTTAAGGGATAACACCGGGGAGCTGTTTTTT; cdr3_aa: CASSLRDNTGELFF
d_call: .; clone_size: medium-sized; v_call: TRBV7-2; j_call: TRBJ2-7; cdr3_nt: TGTGCCAGCAGCTTAGGCAGGAGCTACGAGCAGTACTTC; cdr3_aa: CASSLGRSYEQYF
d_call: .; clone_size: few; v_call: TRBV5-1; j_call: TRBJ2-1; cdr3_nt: TGCGCCAGCAGCTTGGTACCAGCCAACCCGAATGAGCAGTTCTTC; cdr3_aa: CASSLVPANPNEQFF
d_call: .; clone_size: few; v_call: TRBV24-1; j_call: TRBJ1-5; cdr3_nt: TGTGCCACCGGGGAAGGGAATCAGCCCCAGCATTTT; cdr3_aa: CATGEGNQPQHF
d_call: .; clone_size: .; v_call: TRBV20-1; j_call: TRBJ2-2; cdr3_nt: TGCAGTGCTAGAGATCAAGCCCACACCGGGGAGCTGTTTTTT; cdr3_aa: CSARDQAHTGELFF
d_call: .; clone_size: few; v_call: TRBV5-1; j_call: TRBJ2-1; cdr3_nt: TGCGCCAGCAGCTTGTCGGCGGTGAACAATGAGCAGTTCTTC; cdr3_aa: CASSLSAVNNEQFF
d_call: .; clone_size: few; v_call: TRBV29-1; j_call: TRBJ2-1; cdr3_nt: TGCAGCGTTGAATCCGTAGCACACACACACAATGAGCAGTTCTTC; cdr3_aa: CSVESVAHTHNEQFF
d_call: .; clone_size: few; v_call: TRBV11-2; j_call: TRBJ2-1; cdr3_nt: TGTGCCAGCAGCCATGAAGGTTATTGGGGAGCCTCCTACAATGAGCAGTTCTTC; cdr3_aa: CASSHEGYWGASYNEQFF